Detailed here is one T cell receptor (beta chain). The target of this receptor is not known. No much larger clone is present one base from it, and per-base qualities are unavailable. The sample's time point label is to be understood as: cycle 4 day 1 (C4D1), after more than five weeks of nivolumab. Every trial patient had relapsed following autologous stem cell transplantation, and prior brentuximab vedotin exposure was what differed among cohorts A, B and C. The trial cohort comprised about 60 patients with relapsed/refractory classical Hodgkin lymphoma whose best overall responses were complete response, partial response or progressive disease. Single-agent nivolumab was administered to trial patients in the multi-cohort phase II CheckMate 205 trial. An independent review committee assessed best overall response by applying the 2007 International Working Group response criteria. Trial PBMCs were obtained immediately prior to nivolumab initiation (C1D1) and on therapy at cycle 2 day 1 and cycle 4 day 1. Peripheral blood was collected in 8 mL Vacutainer Cell Preparation Tubes, from which PBMCs were isolated by centrifugation and then cryopreserved.

V loses 8 bases, J loses 4 bases, and the germline ends lie 14 bases apart. Reading the germline V gene gives CDR1 MGHDK and CDR2 SYGVNS. The CDR3, cysteine through phenylalanine, is 13 amino acids long. The entry retains the CDR3 DNA only, 39 bases that are in frame from base 1. The data originate from a study of PD-1 blockade in classical Hodgkin lymphoma (dated by TCRdb to about 2020). Study-level background: Nivolumab dosing was 3 mg/kg intravenously every 2 weeks, continuing until either disease progression or unacceptable toxicity. To define a peripheral blood immune signature of response to PD-1 blockade in classical Hodgkin lymphoma, the study combined TCR beta sequencing with CyTOF.

The Qiagen DNeasy kit was used to extract genomic DNA from unsorted PBMCs and from the negatively selected CD4+ and CD8+ fractions. Amplification of TCR beta CDR3 regions was done by immunoSEQ multiplex PCR with primers that anneal to V and J segments. A synthetic immune receptor repertoire was used to minimize amplification bias, and any residual bias was removed computationally once sequencing was done. Per the source publication's procedure: Repertoire diversity was quantified as the Shannon entropy index using custom Python scripts. The unsorted, CD4+ and CD8+ repertoires were each analyzed separately, with the exception of combined analyses, where CD4+ and CD8+ sequences were merged in silico. Clonal expansion was defined as a frequency increase of at least 2-fold after treatment compared with C1D1, and clones undetected at baseline were assigned a pseudocount of 0.5. Singleton clones were defined as clones with 0 or 1 copy at C1D1, and non-singleton clones were defined as clones with 2 or more copies. By matching protein sequences in sorted samples from the same patient, clones expanded in unsorted samples were annotated as CD4+, CD8+ or unknown. Wilcoxon tests were applied to paired samples to test diversity changes from C1D1 to C4D1. TCRdb holds this immuneACCESS table with in-frame rearrangements only. Some clones are missing; in checked studies, unresolved V genes explain under half, and the rest has no known cause. V and J calls and clone size are given by that table; D and trimming were obtained from the DNA. A total of roughly 94,000 clones appear in this sample, roughly 91% of them only once. The ten biggest clones cover less than 2% of the sample.

The paper's findings and limits, for the study overall: A significant rise by C4D1 was seen in CD4+ but not CD8+ TCR diversity (p=0.0027 vs p=0.16), with the rise being most apparent in complete responders (p=0.02). The study was restricted to a single clinical trial cohort, and the causes of repertoire differences, possibly disease activity or prior therapy, were left undefined. Among trial patients, those achieving complete response had baseline diversity similar to that of newly diagnosed patients, while diversity was significantly lower in partial responders and progressors. Lower diversity was seen in patients whose nivolumab began less than 1 year after ASCT, and these patients were left out of later analyses so that immune reconstitution would not confound the results. Baseline TCR diversity was reported to be lower in newly diagnosed patients than in healthy donors and to be lower still in relapsed/refractory patients.

The V and J segments used are TRBV25-1 and TRBJ1-2; the D segment cannot be called with confidence. The receptor's source is a human donor with classical Hodgkin lymphoma. Sequenced here: peripheral blood mononuclear cells (PBMCs), sampled before the fourth cycle of nivolumab. The CDR3 amino acid sequence is: CASGPAGSYGYTF. The base sequence is TGTGCCAGCGGGCCTGCTGGAAGCTATGGCTACACCTTC.